A selection of T cell receptor beta chains follows, all from one sample in a study of T cell responses to AZD1222 COVID-19 vaccine. Profiled with immunoSEQ multiplex PCR; TCRdb holds only in-frame clones, not every one. This sample has approximately 110,000 clones, with more than 80% found just once. The source material was peripheral blood, sampled 28 days after the second AZD1222 dose. All receptors derive from an adult who received the AZD1222 COVID-19 vaccine. The CDR3 runs from the conserved cysteine through the conserved F or W. D genes are given only for firm matches. Rows may omit the clone size; those that give it use once, few, many or a size class.

clone_size j_call d_call v_call cdr3_nt cdr3_aa
once TRBJ2-7 NA TRBV27 TGTGCCAGCAGTTTAGAGGCCAGCTCCTACGAGCAGTACTTC CASSLEASSYEQYF
NA TRBJ2-2 NA TRBV10-3 TGTGCCATCAGGGGGGGGCAAAGTGACACCGGGGAGCTGTTTTTT CAIRGGQSDTGELFF
once TRBJ1-1 TRBD1 TRBV18 TGTGCCAGCTCAGGCTTTCAGGGGGAGAACACTGAAGCTTTCTTT CASSGFQGENTEAFF
NA TRBJ1-3 TRBD1 TRBV30 TGTGCCTGGAGTGTACGTAGGACAGGGAGTGGAAACACCATATATTTT CAWSVRRTGSGNTIYF
NA TRBJ2-1 TRBD2 TRBV27 TGTGCCAGCAGAGGGACTAGCGGGGGGCATGGTGAGCAGTTCTTC CASRGTSGGHGEQFF
NA TRBJ1-3 NA TRBV6-5 TGTGCCAGCAGTTACGGGGGGTCCGGAAACACCATATATTTT CASSYGGSGNTIYF
NA TRBJ1-5 NA TRBV2 TGTGCCAGCAGCGCGGGAGGGCGAACGGATCAGCCCCAGCATTTT CASSAGGRTDQPQHF
NA TRBJ1-2 TRBD1 TRBV28 TGTGCCAGCAGTCAACACAGGGGGTTTGGGTATGGCTACACCTTC CASSQHRGFGYGYTF
NA TRBJ2-2 NA TRBV6-6 TGTGCCAGCAGGGGTTTTAGCGCCGGGGAGCTGTTTTTT CASRGFSAGELFF
NA TRBJ1-6 NA TRBV27 TGTGCCAGCAGTTACAGGGTTAATTCACCCCTCCACTTT CASSYRVNSPLHF
few TRBJ2-2 NA TRBV7-2 TGTGCCAGCATCCGGGACTCCCGGGGCACCGGGGAGCTGTTTTTT CASIRDSRGTGELFF
NA TRBJ2-3 TRBD2 TRBV20-1 TGCAGTGCTGGGGGACTAGCCACGCAGTATTTT CSAGGLATQYF
NA TRBJ1-5 NA TRBV19 TGTGCCAGCTGGGGGGACTTGTATCAGCCCCAGCATTTT CASWGDLYQPQHF
NA TRBJ1-2 NA TRBV15 TGTGCCACCAGCAGGGACAGCTACCTAAAAGAGGGCTACACCTTC CATSRDSYLKEGYTF
NA TRBJ2-3 NA TRBV5-4 TGTGCCAGCAGCTCACCTAACACAGTCCCAGATACGCAGTATTTT CASSSPNTVPDTQYF
NA TRBJ2-2 NA TRBV29-1 TGCAGCGTTCAGGCGAACACCGGGGAGCTGTTTTTT CSVQANTGELFF
NA TRBJ1-4 TRBD1 TRBV4-1 TGCGCCAGCAGCCGAGACAGCTCCAGGGGGGTTCAGAATGAAAAACTGTTTTTT CASSRDSSRGVQNEKLFF
NA TRBJ2-7 NA TRBV10-3 TGTGCCATCAGCGACTCGCCGACAGGAAGCTCCTACGAGCAGTACTTC CAISDSPTGSSYEQYF
NA TRBJ1-5 TRBD1 TRBV6-5 TGTGCCAGCGGGGACAGGGATAGCAATCAGCCCCAGCATTTT CASGDRDSNQPQHF
few TRBJ2-2 NA TRBV7-2 TGTGCCAGCAGCGTATACGGGGGGGAGCTGTTTTTT CASSVYGGELFF
NA TRBJ1-1 NA TRBV28 TGTGCCAGCAGTTTCGAGTCGGCCGCGAACACTGAAGCTTTCTTT CASSFESAANTEAFF
NA TRBJ2-5 NA TRBV6-5 TGTGCCAGCAGTTACGCGCAGGCGACCCAGTACTTC CASSYAQATQYF
NA TRBJ1-5 NA TRBV7-7 TGTGCCAGCAGTCCGAACCTCCGGGACACGAATCAGCCCCAGCATTTT CASSPNLRDTNQPQHF
NA TRBJ2-7 NA TRBV20-1 TGCAGTGCTAGTGAACCAAGGGGGGAATACGAGCAGTACTTC CSASEPRGEYEQYF
NA TRBJ1-2 TRBD1 TRBV20-1 TGCAGTGCTAGTAGTGACAGGGTAGGTCTAGGAGGCTACACCTTC CSASSDRVGLGGYTF
NA TRBJ2-5 TRBD1 TRBV5-1 TGCGCCAGCAGCCCCCAAGGACAGGGGGCTGGAGAGACCCAGTACTTC CASSPQGQGAGETQYF
NA TRBJ2-7 NA TRBV30 TGTGCCTGGAGTGTACAGGCCAGCGAGCAGTACTTC CAWSVQASEQYF
NA TRBJ1-4 NA TRBV28 TGTGCCTCTCAGGAGGAGGGGCGTGAAAAACTGTTTTTT CASQEEGREKLFF
once TRBJ1-1 NA TRBV5-1 TGCGCCAGCAGCAACGGAGACCGGAACACTGAAGCTTTCTTT CASSNGDRNTEAFF
NA TRBJ1-3 NA TRBV11-2 TGTGCCAGCAGCTTAGTTTACGGGTCCGCAAACACCATATATTTT CASSLVYGSANTIYF
few TRBJ2-3 NA TRBV10-3 TGTGCCATCAGTGGGCAGGGGAGCACAGATACGCAGTATTTT CAISGQGSTDTQYF
NA TRBJ1-5 NA TRBV30 TGTGCCTGGAGTGCGGACAAGTATAGCAATCAGCCCCAGCATTTT CAWSADKYSNQPQHF
NA TRBJ1-4 NA TRBV27 TGTGCCAGCAGTTTTAGTATGGGACCCCTGGGGAGGCTGTTTTTT CASSFSMGPLGRLFF
NA TRBJ1-5 NA TRBV10-3 TGTGCCATCAGTCCCGACAGTCCTTCCCAGCCCCAGCATTTT CAISPDSPSQPQHF
NA TRBJ1-2 NA TRBV7-2 TGTGCCAGCAGCTTAGCTACGGAGAACTATGGCTACACCTTC CASSLATENYGYTF
once TRBJ2-1 NA TRBV19 TGTGCCACGGTAGGACGGGACAATGAGCAGTTCTTC CATVGRDNEQFF
NA TRBJ2-1 NA TRBV3-1/TRBV3-2 TGTGCCAGCGGAGACTACAATGAGCAGTTCTTC CASGDYNEQFF
NA TRBJ1-1 TRBD1 TRBV7-2 TGTGCCAGCATCCCCCAGGGGGGGCTAGTGCTCGGAGCTGAAGCTTTCTTT CASIPQGGLVLGAEAFF
NA TRBJ1-1 NA TRBV4-1 TGCGCCAGCAGCCATGAACAGGGCGGGAACACTGAAGCTTTCTTT CASSHEQGGNTEAFF
few TRBJ1-2 NA TRBV25-1 TGTGCCAGCAGTGAAAGGGGCATACTTCTTGGGGGCTACACCTTC CASSERGILLGGYTF
NA TRBJ1-1 NA TRBV7-9 TGTGCCAGCAGCCGAGGACTGTCGGACACTGAAGCTTTCTTT CASSRGLSDTEAFF
NA TRBJ1-2 TRBD1 TRBV6-5 TGTGCCAGCAGTTACTCCGGACAGGGGTATGGCTACACCTTC CASSYSGQGYGYTF
NA TRBJ2-6 NA TRBV28 TGTGCCAGCAGACCCGGTGGGACCAACGTCCTGACTTTC CASRPGGTNVLTF
NA TRBJ1-1 TRBD1 TRBV5-1 TGCGCCAGCAGCCTGGACAGGGAGGCTTTCTTT CASSLDREAFF
NA TRBJ1-6 NA TRBV5-1 TGCGCCAGCAGCTTGGGGGTACAGGGTTCGGCCTCCTATAATTCACCCCTCCACTTT CASSLGVQGSASYNSPLHF
NA TRBJ1-1 NA TRBV7-8 TGTGCCAGCAGCTTATCTGTAGGAGGGGCTTTCTTT CASSLSVGGAFF
NA TRBJ1-4 TRBD1 TRBV18 TGTGCCAGCTCACCGGGACAGTCCTCAACTAATGAAAAACTGTTTTTT CASSPGQSSTNEKLFF
NA TRBJ2-5 NA TRBV6-5 TGTGCCAGCAGTAAAGAGACCCAGTACTTC CASSKETQYF
NA TRBJ1-5 TRBD1 TRBV4-3 TGCGCCAGCAGCCAGGACAGGCGCAATCAGCCCCAGCATTTT CASSQDRRNQPQHF
NA TRBJ1-2 NA TRBV6-1 TGTGCCAGCAGTGAAGCCGGGCAGTCCTATGGCTACACCTTC CASSEAGQSYGYTF
NA TRBJ1-1 NA TRBV3-1/TRBV3-2 TGTGCCAGCAGCCAAAACGACGGGAACACTGAAGCTTTCTTT CASSQNDGNTEAFF
few TRBJ2-5 NA TRBV30 TGTGCCTGGAGTGTCGCATGGGGAAGAGAGACCCAGTACTTC CAWSVAWGRETQYF